This TCR beta chain was recovered during a study of PD-1 blockade in classical Hodgkin lymphoma. Each patient relapsed following autologous stem cell transplantation, and prior brentuximab vedotin exposure differed. The CDR3 covers 12 residues. Germline CDR1 is MDHEN and CDR2 is SYDVKM. V shed 4 bases and J shed 6 bases, with 7 bases lying between them. Study-level points and caveats: When set against healthy donors, newly diagnosed patients were reported to show lower baseline TCR diversity. Those achieving complete response showed baseline diversity like newly diagnosed patients.

TCRdb's table, derived via immunoSEQ multiplex PCR, lists solely in-frame clones and lacks some. This table has under 100,000 clones, roughly 91% appearing once. In this sample, this clone turned up a few times. Its antigen is unknown. The sample in question was peripheral blood mononuclear cells (PBMCs), obtained before the second cycle of nivolumab. The source is a human donor with classical Hodgkin lymphoma. This chain connects TRBV28 to TRBJ1-5, with no clear D. For the CDR3, the DNA is TGTGCCAGCAGTTCCCTTACTCAGCCCCAGCATTTT. Its translation: CASSSLTQPQHF.